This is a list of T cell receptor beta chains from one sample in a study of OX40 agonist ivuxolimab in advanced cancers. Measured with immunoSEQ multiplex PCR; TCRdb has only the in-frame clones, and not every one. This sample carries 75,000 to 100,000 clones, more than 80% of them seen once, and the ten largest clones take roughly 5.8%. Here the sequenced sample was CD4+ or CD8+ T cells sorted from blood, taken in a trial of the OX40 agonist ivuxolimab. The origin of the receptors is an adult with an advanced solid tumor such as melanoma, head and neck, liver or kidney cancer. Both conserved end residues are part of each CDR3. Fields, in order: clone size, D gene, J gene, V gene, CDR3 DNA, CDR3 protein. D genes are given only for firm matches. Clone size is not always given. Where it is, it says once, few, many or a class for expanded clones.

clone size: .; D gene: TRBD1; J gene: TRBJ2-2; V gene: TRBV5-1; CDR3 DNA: TGCGCCAGCAGCTTGCTTCCCGGGACAGGGGGTGACACCGGGGAGCTGTTTTTT; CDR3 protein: CASSLLPGTGGDTGELFF
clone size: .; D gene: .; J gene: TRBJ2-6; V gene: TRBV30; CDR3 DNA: TGTGCCTGGAGTGTCGGCTCTGGGGCCAACGTCCTGACTTTC; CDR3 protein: CAWSVGSGANVLTF
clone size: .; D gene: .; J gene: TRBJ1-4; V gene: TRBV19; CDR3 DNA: TGTGCCACTTACTCGACGGTAGATGAAAAACTGTTTTTT; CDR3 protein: CATYSTVDEKLFF
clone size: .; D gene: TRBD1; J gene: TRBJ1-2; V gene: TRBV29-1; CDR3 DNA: TGCAGCGTTCAGGGGGGCGGTGGCTACACCTTC; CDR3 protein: CSVQGGGGYTF
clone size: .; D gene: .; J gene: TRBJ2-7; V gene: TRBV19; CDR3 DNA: TGTGCCAGTAGTATTGTCGGGGGCAGCTACGAGCAGTACTTC; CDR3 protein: CASSIVGGSYEQYF
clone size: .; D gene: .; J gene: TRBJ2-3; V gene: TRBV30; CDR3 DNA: TGTGCCTGGAGGGGGGGTGGCACAGATACGCAGTATTTT; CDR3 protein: CAWRGGGTDTQYF
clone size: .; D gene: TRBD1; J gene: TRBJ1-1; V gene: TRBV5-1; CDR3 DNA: TGCGCCAGCAGCTCGATGGACAGGGCTCTCACTGAAGCTTTCTTT; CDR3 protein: CASSSMDRALTEAFF
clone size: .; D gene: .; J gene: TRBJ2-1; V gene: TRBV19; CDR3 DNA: TGTGCCAGTAGTATTTCCTACAATGAGCAGTTCTTC; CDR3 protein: CASSISYNEQFF
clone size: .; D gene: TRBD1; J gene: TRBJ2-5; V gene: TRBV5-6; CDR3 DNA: TGTGCCAGCAGCTTGAGGACAGGGAGGAAGCAAGAGACCCAGTACTTC; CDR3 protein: CASSLRTGRKQETQYF
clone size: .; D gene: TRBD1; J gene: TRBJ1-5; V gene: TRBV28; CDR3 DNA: TGTGCCAGCAGTTCCGCGGGACAGGGTCTTAGGGATCAGCCCCAGCATTTT; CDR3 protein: CASSSAGQGLRDQPQHF
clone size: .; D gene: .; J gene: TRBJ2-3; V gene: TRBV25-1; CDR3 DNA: TGTGCCAGCAGCCATCCCCGGGGGTATCGAGGCACAGATACGCAGTATTTT; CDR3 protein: CASSHPRGYRGTDTQYF
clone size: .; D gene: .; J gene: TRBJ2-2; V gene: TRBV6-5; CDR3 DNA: TGTGCCAGCAGTATGGGGGTGACCGGGGAGCTGTTTTTT; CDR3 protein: CASSMGVTGELFF
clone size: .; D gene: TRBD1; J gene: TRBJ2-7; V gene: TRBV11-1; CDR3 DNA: TGTGCCAGCAGCTTAGGTGACAGGGGCTACGAGCAGTACTTC; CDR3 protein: CASSLGDRGYEQYF
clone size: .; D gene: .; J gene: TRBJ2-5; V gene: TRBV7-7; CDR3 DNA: TGTGCCAGCAGCCCGGGACTTGGGGAGACCCAGTACTTC; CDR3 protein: CASSPGLGETQYF
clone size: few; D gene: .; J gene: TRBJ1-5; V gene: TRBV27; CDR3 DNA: TGTGCCAGCAGTATAGCGGGGGGGGCTCAGCCCCAGCATTTT; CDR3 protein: CASSIAGGAQPQHF
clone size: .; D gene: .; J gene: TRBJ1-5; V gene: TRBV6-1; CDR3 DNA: TGTGCCAGCAGTGCCGGGACCACGAATCAGCCCCAGCATTTT; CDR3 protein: CASSAGTTNQPQHF
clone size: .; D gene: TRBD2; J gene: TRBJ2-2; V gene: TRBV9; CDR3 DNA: TGTGCCAGCAGCGGAGGAGGACTAGCGGGAGACACCGGGGAGCTGTTTTTT; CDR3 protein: CASSGGGLAGDTGELFF
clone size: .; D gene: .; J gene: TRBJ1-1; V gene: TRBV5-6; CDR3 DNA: TGTGCCAGCAGCCCCCAGGGGTGGACTGAAGCTTTCTTT; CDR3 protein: CASSPQGWTEAFF
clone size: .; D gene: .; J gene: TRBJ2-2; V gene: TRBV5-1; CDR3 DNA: TGCGCCAGCAGTCACGTCGACAGGACCAGCATATATAGCACCGGGGAGCTGTTTTTT; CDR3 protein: CASSHVDRTSIYSTGELFF
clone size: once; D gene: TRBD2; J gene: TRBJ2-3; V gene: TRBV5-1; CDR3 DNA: TGCGCCAGCAGGTCCGGGACCGGGGAGGGCGATACGCAGTATTTT; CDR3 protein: CASRSGTGEGDTQYF
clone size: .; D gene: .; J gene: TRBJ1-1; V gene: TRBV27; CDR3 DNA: TGTGCCAGCAGTTCCACAGACATGAACACTGAAGCTTTCTTT; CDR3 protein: CASSSTDMNTEAFF
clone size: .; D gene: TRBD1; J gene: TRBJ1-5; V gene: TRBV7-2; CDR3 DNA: TGTGCCAGCAGCCATGACAGGGGCGATCAGCCCCAGCATTTT; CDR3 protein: CASSHDRGDQPQHF
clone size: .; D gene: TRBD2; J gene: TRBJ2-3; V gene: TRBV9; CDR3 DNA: TGTGCCAGCAGCGTAAGGACGGGACTAGCTACAGATACGCAGTATTTT; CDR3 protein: CASSVRTGLATDTQYF
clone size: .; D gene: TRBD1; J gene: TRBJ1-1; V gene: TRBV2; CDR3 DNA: TGTGCCAGCAGTCGACAGGGCTCTTTGAACACTGAAGCTTTCTTT; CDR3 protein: CASSRQGSLNTEAFF
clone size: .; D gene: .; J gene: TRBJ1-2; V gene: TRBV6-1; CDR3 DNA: TGTGCCAGCAGGTACCTCTCAGATTATGGCTACACCTTC; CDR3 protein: CASRYLSDYGYTF
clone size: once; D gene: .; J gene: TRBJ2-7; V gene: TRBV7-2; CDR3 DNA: TGTGCCAGCAGCCCGTGGGACACCTCCTACGAGCAGTACTTC; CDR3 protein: CASSPWDTSYEQYF
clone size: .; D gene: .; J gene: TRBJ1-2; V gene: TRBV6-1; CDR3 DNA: TGTGCCAGCAGTGAAAGGGGCTATGGCTACACCTTC; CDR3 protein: CASSERGYGYTF
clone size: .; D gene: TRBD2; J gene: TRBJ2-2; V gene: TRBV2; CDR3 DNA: TGTGCCAGCAACCAAAAAGGACTAGCGGGGGGACACACCGGGGAGCTGTTTTTT; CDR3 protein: CASNQKGLAGGHTGELFF
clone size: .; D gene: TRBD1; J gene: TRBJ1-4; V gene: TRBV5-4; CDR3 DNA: TGTGCCAGCAGCTTTGACAGGGGGCGCGAGGAAAAACTGTTTTTT; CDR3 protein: CASSFDRGREEKLFF
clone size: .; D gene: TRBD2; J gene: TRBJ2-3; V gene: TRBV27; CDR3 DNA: TGTGCCAGCGGCACCCTAGCGGGAGTAGGAACAGATACGCAGTATTTT; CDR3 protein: CASGTLAGVGTDTQYF
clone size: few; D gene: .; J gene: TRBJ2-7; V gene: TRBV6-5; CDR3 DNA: TGTGCCAGCAGTTACTCGAGTCCCCCGAAGGCGGGCGAGCAGTACTTC; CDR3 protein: CASSYSSPPKAGEQYF
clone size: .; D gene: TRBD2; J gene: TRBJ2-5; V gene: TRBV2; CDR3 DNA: TGTGCCAGCAGGGCGGGACTAGCGGGCCAAGAGACCCAGTACTTC; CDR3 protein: CASRAGLAGQETQYF
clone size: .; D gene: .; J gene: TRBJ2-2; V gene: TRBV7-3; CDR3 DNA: TGTGCCAGCAGCTTAAATGGGGCCGGGGAGCTGTTTTTT; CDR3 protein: CASSLNGAGELFF
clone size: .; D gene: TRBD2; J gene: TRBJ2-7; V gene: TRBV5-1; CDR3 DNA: TGCGCCAGCAGCTCTCGGGGGGCTAGCGGGAGGCCCTCGGAAGAGCAGTACTTC; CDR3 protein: CASSSRGASGRPSEEQYF
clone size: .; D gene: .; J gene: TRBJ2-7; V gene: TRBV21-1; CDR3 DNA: TGTGCCAGCAGCCTAGCCTGCGAGCAGTACTTC; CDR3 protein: CASSLACEQYF
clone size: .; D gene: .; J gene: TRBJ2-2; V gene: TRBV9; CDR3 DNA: TGTGCCAGCAGCGCCCATGGACAACCGAACACCGGGGAGCTGTTTTTT; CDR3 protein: CASSAHGQPNTGELFF
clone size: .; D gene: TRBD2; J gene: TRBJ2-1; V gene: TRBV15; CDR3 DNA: TGTGCCACCAGCAGAGATACGGGGGGTTCCTACAATGAGCAGTTCTTC; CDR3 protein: CATSRDTGGSYNEQFF
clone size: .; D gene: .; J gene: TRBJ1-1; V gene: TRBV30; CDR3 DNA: TGTGCCTGGAGTACAGGACTCAACACTGAAGCTTTCTTT; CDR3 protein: CAWSTGLNTEAFF
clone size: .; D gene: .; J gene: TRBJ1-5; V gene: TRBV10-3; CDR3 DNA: TGTGCCATCAGTGAGGCTGCGGGGATTGATCAGCCCCAGCATTTT; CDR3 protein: CAISEAAGIDQPQHF
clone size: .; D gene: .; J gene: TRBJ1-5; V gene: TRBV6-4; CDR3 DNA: TGTGCCAGCAGTGACTCGCCTAATCAGCCCCAGCATTTT; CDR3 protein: CASSDSPNQPQHF